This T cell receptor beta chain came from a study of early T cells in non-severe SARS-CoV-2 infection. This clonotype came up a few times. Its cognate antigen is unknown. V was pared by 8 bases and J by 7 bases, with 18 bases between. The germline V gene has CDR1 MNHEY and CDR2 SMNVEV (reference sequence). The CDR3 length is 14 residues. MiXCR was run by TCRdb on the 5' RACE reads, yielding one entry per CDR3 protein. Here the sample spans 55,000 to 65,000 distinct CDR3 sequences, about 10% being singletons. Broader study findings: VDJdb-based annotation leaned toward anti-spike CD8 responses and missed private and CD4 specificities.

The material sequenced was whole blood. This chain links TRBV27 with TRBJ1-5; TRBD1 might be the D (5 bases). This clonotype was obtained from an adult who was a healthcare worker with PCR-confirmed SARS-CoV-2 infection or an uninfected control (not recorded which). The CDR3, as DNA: TGTGCCAGCTGTCGGGGACCCGGTCGCCAGCCCCAGCATTTT. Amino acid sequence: CASCRGPGRQPQHF.